This T cell receptor beta chain was obtained from a study of blood T cell repertoires in COVID-19. Trimming pared 4 bases from V and 8 bases from J, leaving 20 bases between. This CDR3 region has 15 residues. Germline CDR1 is LGHDT and CDR2 is YNNKEL (reference sequence). The data were produced by immunoSEQ multiplex PCR, yet TCRdb's version contains in-frame clones alone and is incomplete. The profile shows roughly 120,000 clones, about 74% of them singletons. This TCR was recovered from a man aged 65-85 years with acute or convalescent COVID-19. Sequencing used peripheral blood. V and J are TRBV3-1 (or the pseudogene TRBV3-2) and TRBJ1-2; possible D gene TRBD1, 5 bases. CDR3 DNA sequence: TGTGCCAGCAGCCTCACAGGTCGGTTAGGCGACGGCTACACCTTC. Protein: CASSLTGRLGDGYTF.